Reported below is one T cell receptor beta chain. Antigen: not known. The V end was cut by 5 bases, the J end by 2 bases, with 16 bases between. This CDR3 has 16 residues. Germline assignment: CDR1 LNHDA and CDR2 SQIVND (reference sequence). This sample is part of a study of post-analysis software for immune sequencing data. Notes on the study in general: Pronounced co-clustering by F measure was evident among identically batched samples. Patients used five TRBV segments, including TRBV5-6, TRBV5-1 and TRBV20-1, more often than controls.

The library was made from cDNA and included unique molecular identifiers. TCRdb fed the PCR reads into MiXCR, producing one record per CDR3 protein. The sample has 400,000 to 500,000 distinct CDR3 sequences, approximately 42% seen once. The genes are TRBV19 and TRBJ2-1; the D gene could be TRBD1 or TRBD2 (5 bases each). The receptor was isolated from a girl aged 2-10 years with multiple sclerosis. What was sequenced was blood. This chain's CDR3 is CASSPAGAGPYNEQFF. Here the CDR3 DNA reads TGTGCCAGTAGTCCCGCCGGGGCGGGTCCCTACAATGAGCAGTTCTTC.